This is a list of T cell receptor beta chains from one sample in a study. TCRdb passed the RT-PCR reads through MiXCR, listing each CDR3 protein once. Found here are around 700,000 distinct CDR3 sequences, 12% to 15% of them singletons; the top ten hold just over 3.5%. Source material: memory CD4+ T cells from blood. Receptors originate from a female donor in good health, serving as a healthy control. Each CDR3 is given with its conserved first and last residue. The D gene is left open where the match is weak. Size values are once, few and many counts, or a class for expanded clones, and some rows have none.

v_call	clone_size	j_call	d_call	cdr3_nt	cdr3_aa
TRBV5-1	many	TRBJ1-1	.	TGCGCCAGCAGCTTCGGGGGCAGTGAAGCTTTCTTT	CASSFGGSEAFF
TRBV5-1	many	TRBJ2-7	TRBD1	TGCGCCAGCTCCTTCGACAGGGGGTCGTACGAGCAGTACTTC	CASSFDRGSYEQYF
TRBV6-2/TRBV6-3	few	TRBJ1-3	.	TGTGCCAGCAGACCGGACGTCAGCTCTGGAAACACCATATATTTT	CASRPDVSSGNTIYF
TRBV7-2	.	TRBJ1-6	.	TGTGCCAGCAGCGTAGTTTCAGGCAATTCACACCTCCACTTT	CASSVVSGNSHLHF
TRBV7-2	.	TRBJ2-5	.	TGTGCCAGCAGCTCCCCAGGGGGGTGGGAGACCCAGTACTTC	CASSSPGGWETQYF
TRBV5-1	many	TRBJ2-1	TRBD2	TGCGCCAGCAGCGTGATAGCGGGAGATGAGCAGTTCTTC	CASSVIAGDEQFF
TRBV28	.	TRBJ1-2	TRBD1	TGTGCCAGCTGCGGCGGTCAGGGGGCAGGGGGCTACACCTTC	CASCGGQGAGGYTF
TRBV7-2	few	TRBJ2-3	TRBD2	TGTGCCAGCAAGGGACGGGGGGGGGCCACAGATACGCAGTATTTT	CASKGRGGATDTQYF
TRBV10-3	.	TRBJ2-3	TRBD2	TGTGCCATCAGTGAGTCGGGGACTAGCTCGGATACGCAGTATTTT	CAISESGTSSDTQYF
TRBV20-1	.	TRBJ2-7	TRBD2	TGCAGTGCTTACTTGACTAGCGGGAGGGTTTACGAGCAGTACTTC	CSAYLTSGRVYEQYF
TRBV7-2	few	TRBJ2-3	.	TGTGCCAGCAGCCGCTTGGTCACAGATACGCAGTATTTT	CASSRLVTDTQYF
TRBV5-1	.	TRBJ1-6	TRBD1	TGCGCCAGCAGCTTGGGCCGGGACAGAAGCTCCTATAATTCACCCCTCCACTTT	CASSLGRDRSSYNSPLHF
TRBV5-6	.	TRBJ2-3	TRBD2	TGTGCCAGCAGCTTGATTAGCGGGGGGGCAGATACGCAGTATTTT	CASSLISGGADTQYF
TRBV20-1	few	TRBJ2-7	.	TGCAGTGCCGAAGGGTCCCCCAGCTACTCCGAGCAGTACTTC	CSAEGSPSYSEQYF
TRBV7-2	many	TRBJ2-7	TRBD1	TGTGCCAGCACCCCCCCGGGGACAGGTTACGAGCAGTACTTC	CASTPPGTGYEQYF
TRBV6-5	few	TRBJ2-7	.	TGTGCCAGCAGCATGTCCCTGGGGGACTACGAGCAGTACTTC	CASSMSLGDYEQYF
TRBV5-1	many	TRBJ2-5	TRBD1	TGCGCCAGCACCCCCCGGACAGGGCAAGAGACCCAGTACTTC	CASTPRTGQETQYF
TRBV5-1	few	TRBJ1-5	.	TGCGCCAGCAGCGTGGACGGACCCAATCAGCCCCAGCATTTT	CASSVDGPNQPQHF
TRBV7-2	few	TRBJ2-1	.	TGTGCCAGCACCTCGTATTCGACGAATGAGCAGTTCTTC	CASTSYSTNEQFF
TRBV5-1	few	TRBJ2-1	TRBD2	TGCGCCAGCAGCTTGGGGCTAGCGGTAGTCAATGAGCAGTTCTTC	CASSLGLAVVNEQFF
TRBV20-1	many	TRBJ1-2	.	TGCAGTGCTCCCGGACATCTCTATGGCTACACCTTC	CSAPGHLYGYTF
TRBV27	few	TRBJ2-2	.	TGTGCCAGCAGTTCAAAAGGCCCCCCCTCTGTCGGGGAGCTGTTTTTT	CASSSKGPPSVGELFF
TRBV19	few	TRBJ2-1	.	TGTGCCAGTAGTATACGGGGATCGACGGGCAATGAGCAGTTCTTC	CASSIRGSTGNEQFF
TRBV14	.	TRBJ1-1	TRBD1	TGTGCCAGCAGCCTTAAACCCCGGGACAGGTCAACCCCGATGAACACTGAAGCTTTCTTT	CASSLKPRDRSTPMNTEAFF
TRBV7-3	.	TRBJ2-1	TRBD2	TGTGCCAGCAGCTTGAAACTAGCGGGAGGTCTCAATGAGCAGTTCTTC	CASSLKLAGGLNEQFF
TRBV24-1	few	TRBJ1-1	.	TGTGCCACCAGTGATCCTCGGGACGTAGCTTTCTTT	CATSDPRDVAFF
TRBV7-9	.	TRBJ1-1	TRBD1	TGTGCCAGCAGAAAACAGGACAGGGACGCTTTCTTT	CASRKQDRDAFF
TRBV20-1	once	TRBJ2-7	TRBD1	TGCAGTGCTAGGGCAGGGGGCGACGAGCAGTACTTC	CSARAGGDEQYF
TRBV6-1	.	TRBJ1-1	.	TGTGCCAGCACCTTGACAACAGGGAACATGAACACTGAAGCTTTCTTT	CASTLTTGNMNTEAFF
TRBV10-2	many	TRBJ2-1	TRBD2	TGCGCCAGCAGTTTACTAGCGGGAGCCCCCTACAATGAGCAGTTCTTC	CASSLLAGAPYNEQFF
TRBV6-5	many	TRBJ2-1	.	TGTGCCAGCAGTTACTCCTTCGGAGGTAATCGTCATGAGCAGTTCTTC	CASSYSFGGNRHEQFF
TRBV7-2	few	TRBJ2-1	TRBD2	TGTGCCAGCAGCTCGTACCGGACTAGCGGACTTTACAATGAGCAGTTCTTC	CASSSYRTSGLYNEQFF
TRBV7-8	few	TRBJ2-7	TRBD1	TGTGCCAGCAGCTTCGGGACAGGGCTTCAATGGCAGTACTTC	CASSFGTGLQWQYF